A single sample gave rise to the 8 T cell receptor beta chains below, sequenced in a study of blood T cell repertoires in COVID-19. Method: immunoSEQ multiplex PCR; TCRdb's copy keeps in-frame clones and lacks some. The repertoire holds approximately 200,000 clones, with about 80% as singletons. The specimen sequenced was peripheral blood. These receptor sequences come from a woman in her thirties who had recovered from COVID-19.

A single count supports this clone. This chain uses TRBV15 with TRBJ2-1; 10 nucleotides match TRBD2. Trimming took 5 bases from V and 5 from J; bases not matched to a gene: 9. The CDR3 has 16 residues. Germline V gene lookup returns CDR1 LNHNV and CDR2 YYDKDF (reference sequence). The CDR3 loop is CATSGGLAGVHNEQFF. The CDR3 nucleotides read TGTGCCACCAGCGGCGGGCTAGCGGGAGTCCACAATGAGCAGTTCTTC.

This rearrangement joins TRBV7-9 to TRBJ1-2; possibly TRBD1 for D (6 bases). Trimming stripped 3 bases from V and 4 bases from J, with 24 bases between. CDR1 is SEHNR and CDR2 is FQNEAQ in the germline V gene (reference sequence). The CDR3 totals 18 residues. This CDR3 reads CASSLDHGQTLAFYGYTF. The CDR3 coding sequence is TGTGCCAGCAGCTTGGATCATGGACAGACTCTTGCTTTCTATGGCTACACCTTC.

J is TRBJ2-7 and V is TRBV6-2 or TRBV6-3; 8 bases are a match to TRBD2. Per germline, CDR1 MNHEY and CDR2 SVGEGT. The CDR3 runs to 14 residues. J was trimmed by 4 bases and V by 0 bases; bases with no gene match: 2. The CDR3 DNA reads as TGTGCCAGCAGTTACTCGGCTAGCGGGTACGAGCAGTACTTC. Translated: CASSYSASGYEQYF.

The chain joins TRBV6-5 to TRBJ2-7; tentative D call: TRBD2 (5 bases). The germline V gene has CDR1 MNHEY and CDR2 SVGAGI. The CDR3 totals 13 residues. In DNA form, the CDR3 reads TGTGCGGGTGAGGCCAGCCGGGGCTACGAGCAGTACTTC. Translation gives CAGEASRGYEQYF.

The V call is TRBV9, the J call TRBJ2-1; maybe TRBD2 (6 bases). This CDR3 spans 17 amino acids. CDR1 and CDR2 (germline): SGDLS, YYNGEE. Between the trimmed V and J ends, which lost 0 bases and 2 bases, there was a span of 15 bases. Written as DNA, the CDR3 is TGTGCCAGCAGCGTAGAGCCGGGCGAGCGGGCCTACAATGAGCAGTTCTTC. Amino acids: CASSVEPGERAYNEQFF.

The chain couples TRBV29-1 to TRBJ2-2, with 11 bases lining up with TRBD1. The V gene end was trimmed by 5 bases and the J gene end by 6 bases; junction bases not matched to a gene: 5. Germline lookup yields CDR1 SQVTM and CDR2 ANQGSEA. This CDR3 has 14 amino acids. CDR3 sequence reads: CSVPGQGAPGELFF. The CDR3, as DNA: TGCAGCGTTCCTGGACAGGGGGCGCCCGGGGAGCTGTTTTTT.

J is TRBJ2-3 and V is TRBV5-4; TRBD1 matches at 9 bases. The V gene end was trimmed by 4 bases and the J gene end by 2 bases; junction bases not matched to a gene: 5. The CDR3 runs 15 residues. Germline CDR1 SGHNT, CDR2 YYREEE (reference sequence). The CDR3 reads CASSRDRGYTDTQYF. Written as DNA, the CDR3 is TGTGCCAGCAGCCGAGACAGGGGGTACACAGATACGCAGTATTTT.

This clone was detected only once. V usage is TRBV15 and J usage is TRBJ2-7, with 8 bases fitting TRBD2. The V gene's germline CDR1 is LNHNV and CDR2 YYDKDF (reference sequence). This CDR3 comprises 17 residues. V dropped 2 bases and J dropped 6; count of bases not matched to a gene: 15. The CDR3 region is CATSRRGTGGSGSEQYF. Here the CDR3 DNA reads TGTGCCACCAGCAGAAGGGGGACTGGCGGGAGCGGGAGCGAGCAGTACTTC.